These 14 T cell receptor beta chains originate from one sample sequenced in a study of blood T cells in healthy people across ages. The second PCR ran roughly 7 to 11 cycles with a sample-barcoded 5' primer and J-beta primers. TCRdb reprocessed the 5' RACE reads via MiXCR and lists one record per CDR3 protein. Counted here are about 800,000 distinct CDR3 sequences, around 25% occurring once; the ten biggest clones make up 3% to 4%. This sample was shared with a second study, whose subject was T cells of mothers and their children.

The sequencing sample was made of blood. Receptors originate from a boy under 18 in good health.

V gene TRBV6-6 combines with J gene TRBJ1-1; D uncertain. Trimming pared 6 bases from V and 1 base from J, leaving 9 bases between. Germline CDR1 MNHNY, CDR2 SVGAGI (reference sequence). The CDR3 totals 13 residues. In nucleotides, the CDR3 is TGTGCCAGCAGGGAGGCAGAGAACACTGAAGCTTTCTTT. Its protein is CASREAENTEAFF.

CDR3 residues: CASSRASGQNYEQYF. The CDR3 DNA sequence: TGCGCCAGCAGCCGGGCGTCGGGACAGAACTACGAGCAGTACTTC. The chain links TRBV4-3 to TRBJ2-7; TRBD1 matches at 7 bases. Germline-derived CDR1 and CDR2 are LGHNA and YSLEER. V gave up 4 bases and J gave up 3 bases; unmatched junction bases: 9. The CDR3 loop spans 15 amino acids.

The chain's CDR3 is CAIGTSGYNEQFF. CDR3 nucleotide sequence: TGTGCCATCGGTACTAGCGGATACAATGAGCAGTTCTTC. J is TRBJ2-1 and V is TRBV10-3, with TRBD2 matching over 8 bases. CDR3 length: 13 residues. The J segment lost 4 bases and the V segment lost 8 bases, leaving 4 bases of the junction unmatched. Per germline, CDR1 ENHRY and CDR2 SYGVKD.

V gene TRBV4-2 combines with J gene TRBJ2-7; tentatively, D is TRBD2 (6 bases). The CDR3 has 15 amino acids. Germline CDR1 reads LGHNA; CDR2 reads YNFKEQ. V lost 5 bases and J 4 bases, leaving 18 bases between the germline ends. CDR3 sequence (DNA): TGTGCCAGCAGCGACGGACCGGGACTCTCGTACGAGCAGTACTTC. The encoded protein is CASSDGPGLSYEQYF.

In its sample, this clonotype was seen a few times. This sequence joins TRBV28 and TRBJ2-4; tentative D call: TRBD1 (5 bases). The CDR3 is made up of 13 amino acids. Trimming stripped 3 bases from V and 8 bases from J, with 11 bases between. Per the germline V gene, CDR1 is MDHEN and CDR2 is SYDVKM. CDR3 DNA sequence: TGTGCCAGCAGTTTTCCAGGGCTGGACATTCAGTACTTC. Residues: CASSFPGLDIQYF.

The chain links TRBV9 to TRBJ1-4, with D tentatively TRBD1 (5 bases). V was cut by 3 bases and J by 5 bases, with 14 bases left in between. The CDR3 consists of 15 residues. Germline V gene sequence: CDR1 SGDLS, CDR2 YYNGEE. The CDR3 sequence: CASSALTGGNEKLFF. CDR3 nucleotide sequence: TGTGCCAGCAGCGCTCTGACCGGGGGGAATGAAAAACTGTTTTTT.

This clonotype was counted a few times. V and J are TRBV4-2 and TRBJ1-6; no clear D. Germline V gene sequence: CDR1 LGHNA, CDR2 YNFKEQ. V lost 2 bases, J lost 0 bases, and 8 bases lay in between. The CDR3 covers 16 residues. CDR3 residues: CASSQPESSYNSPLHF. CDR3 DNA sequence: TGTGCCAGCAGCCAACCAGAGAGCTCCTATAATTCACCCCTCCACTTT.

This clonotype was seen a few times. The rearrangement uses TRBV18 and TRBJ2-7; D remains unclear. Trimming shortened V by 6 bases and J by 2 bases, and 17 bases separated the two germline ends. The CDR3 has 15 residues. Germline V lookup: CDR1 KGHSH, CDR2 LQKENI. As DNA, the CDR3 is TGTGCCAGCTCCGAAAGGTATAGCCCCACCTACGAGCAGTACTTC. Residues: CASSERYSPTYEQYF.

This clonotype was observed a handful of times. V and J are TRBV4-3 and TRBJ2-7; no clear D gene. The CDR3 loop spans 15 amino acids. Trimming took off 0 bases at V and 3 bases at J, with 12 bases between the two ends. Germline values: CDR1 LGHNA, CDR2 YSLEER. The chain's CDR3 is CASSQESVRFYEQYF. CDR3 nucleotides: TGCGCCAGCAGCCAAGAAAGCGTACGCTTCTACGAGCAGTACTTC.

The chain couples TRBV29-1 to TRBJ1-2; D perhaps matches TRBD1 (6 bases). This CDR3 has 13 amino acids. The V and J ends lost 6 bases and 4 bases respectively, with 15 bases between them. Germline V gives CDR1 SQVTM, CDR2 ANQGSEA. The CDR3 loop reads CSVQGTFIYGYTF. CDR3 sequence (DNA): TGCAGCGTCCAGGGGACCTTCATCTATGGCTACACCTTC.

This clonotype was seen only a few times. The J gene is TRBJ2-7, the V gene TRBV20-1; D is ambiguous. The V gene's germline CDR1 is DFQATT and CDR2 SNEGSKA (reference sequence). The CDR3 has 15 residues. V lost 5 bases to trimming and J lost 3 bases, with 20 bases between them. The CDR3 nucleotides are TGCAGTGCTCCCGACGTGGGTGGGGAAAACTACGAGCAGTACTTC. This sequence encodes CSAPDVGGENYEQYF.

This clonotype was recorded a few times. The chain carries TRBV2 and TRBJ1-4; 7 bases fit TRBD1. J gave up 7 bases and V 4 bases, and 6 bases lay outside the gene matches. Germline lookup yields CDR1 SNHLY and CDR2 FYNNEI. CDR3 length equals 14 residues. DNA of the CDR3: TGTGCCAGCAGTGGGGGACAGCGGACTGAAAAACTGTTTTTT. This translates into CASSGGQRTEKLFF.

This clonotype appeared a few times. The chain links TRBV13 to TRBJ1-1, with D possibly being TRBD1 (5 bases). Trimming pared 0 bases from V and 8 bases from J, leaving 10 bases between. The CDR3 is 13 residues long. CDR1 is PRHDT and CDR2 is FYEKMQ in the germline V gene (reference sequence). CDR3 sequence reads: CASSLGRRTEAFF. Written as DNA, the CDR3 is TGTGCCAGCAGCTTAGGTCGGAGGACAGAAGCTTTCTTT. Using reference TRBV13 and TRBJ1-1 for the parts outside the CDR3, the full variable domain is AAGVIQSPRHLIKEKRETATLKCYPIPRHDTVYWYQQGPGQDPQFLISFYEKMQSDKGSIPDRFSAQQFSDYHSELNMSSLELGDSALYFCASSLGRRTEAFFGQGTRLTVV.

The chain combines TRBV9 with TRBJ2-6, with no clear D. Trimming shortened V by 4 bases and J by 0 bases, and 11 bases separated the two germline ends. CDR1 is SGDLS and CDR2 is YYNGEE in the germline V gene. This CDR3 is built from 16 residues. CDR3 sequence: CASSIQRSSGANVLTF. The CDR3 DNA is TGTGCCAGCAGCATCCAACGGAGCTCTGGGGCCAACGTCCTGACTTTC. Combining the CDR3 with reference TRBV9 and TRBJ2-6 gives the whole variable domain DSGVTQTPKHLITATGQRVTLRCSPRSGDLSVYWYQQSLDQGLQFLIQYYNGEERAKGNILERFSAQQFPDLHSELNLSSLELGDSALYFCASSIQRSSGANVLTFGAGSRLTVL.